This T cell receptor beta chain stems from a study of blood T cells in healthy people across ages. Across the study: About one barcoded beta molecule per two T cells was captured by template switching.

It was roughly 10 milliliters of peripheral blood that were drawn from each donor. Each sample had at least 7 million PBMCs isolated. For the second PCR, which ran for 7 to 11 cycles, a sample-barcoded 5' primer and a J-beta primer mix were used. Individual samples furnished no less than 2.5 million CDR3-containing paired-end reads apiece. MiXCR was run by TCRdb on the 5' RACE reads, yielding one entry per CDR3 protein. This sample has approximately 350,000 distinct CDR3 sequences, with about 49% found just once. Trimming shortened V by 7 bases and J by 8 bases, and 15 bases separated the two germline ends. Germline V CDR1 and CDR2: MNHEY, SVGAGI. This CDR3 spans 13 amino acids.

The genes are TRBV6-5 and TRBJ2-1; D perhaps matches TRBD1 (6 bases). This clonotype originated in a man aged 55-75 years in good health. The specimen was blood. CDR3 nucleotides: TGTGCCAGCATGGGGGTCAGGGGTGATGAGCAGTTCTTC. It encodes CASMGVRGDEQFF.